Reported below is one TCR beta chain. Antigen: not known. The entry originates in a study of brain T cells in children with intractable seizures. The CDR3 sequence is 13 residues long. Trimming stripped 5 bases from V and 6 bases from J, with 13 bases between. CDR1 is SGHTA and CDR2 is FQGNSA in the germline V gene. Produced via immunoSEQ multiplex PCR; TCRdb's table is partial and in-frame only. The sample has roughly 80,000 clones, around 91% seen once. Overall study findings and caveats: Only CDR3 sequence similarity suggested viral specificity, without known HCMV serostatus.

Only cases whose brain tissue showed the highest T cell transcript signatures were sequenced. This specimen was peripheral blood, taken at surgery. This TCR was recovered from a girl aged 2-10 years with Rasmussen encephalitis and intractable seizures. The chain joins TRBV7-2 to TRBJ1-2; no clear D. The CDR3 coding sequence is TGTGCCAGCAGCCTCAGCCTGGGCGATGGCTACACCTTC. It specifies CASSLSLGDGYTF.